One and the same sample provided the 24 T cell receptor beta chains below, sequenced in a study of blood T cells in healthy people across ages. The second PCR ran about 6 to 12 cycles with a sample-barcoded 5' primer and J-beta primers. Via MiXCR, TCRdb re-called the 5' RACE reads, giving one row per CDR3 protein. The data contain about a million distinct CDR3 sequences, 35% to 45% of them singletons. The sample consisted of blood. The receptors were sampled from a man between 18 and 29 years old in good health.

This clonotype was counted only a few times. The rearrangement links TRBV6-6 to TRBJ1-2, with a possible D match to TRBD1 (5 bases). Trimming cost V 2 bases and J 0 bases, with 13 bases left between them. Germline loops: CDR1 MNHNY, CDR2 SVGAGI (reference sequence). The CDR3 is 16 amino acids. CDR3 nucleotide sequence: TGTGCCAGCAGTTACGATTGGGCGGGGGCTAACTATGGCTACACCTTC. It specifies CASSYDWAGANYGYTF.

This clonotype showed up just a few times. This rearrangement joins TRBV29-1 to TRBJ2-1, with 11 bases identical to TRBD2. Per germline, CDR1 SQVTM and CDR2 ANQGSEA. Unmatched junction bases numbered 7, after V lost 4 bases and J lost 5 bases. The CDR3 runs 15 residues. This CDR3 is CSVGTSGGRHNEQFF. The DNA for the CDR3 is TGCAGCGTTGGAACTAGCGGGGGTCGGCACAATGAGCAGTTCTTC.

The chain recombines TRBV4-2 with TRBJ1-1; tentative D call: TRBD1 (5 bases). Germline V gene data show CDR1 as LGHNA and CDR2 as YNFKEQ. CDR3 length: 14 amino acids. Trimming took off 0 bases at V and 7 bases at J, with 12 bases between the two ends. The CDR3 DNA is TGTGCCAGCAGCCAAGAGCGGCAGGGAATTGAAGCTTTCTTT. It translates to CASSQERQGIEAFF.

The chain has TRBV4-2 and TRBJ1-5; D uncertain. CDR1 and CDR2 from the germline V gene are LGHNA and YNFKEQ. Trimming pared 0 bases from V and 7 bases from J, leaving 10 bases between. This CDR3 contains 14 residues. The CDR3 region is CASSQDWGRQPQHF. The CDR3 region has the DNA TGTGCCAGCAGCCAAGATTGGGGTCGGCAGCCCCAGCATTTT.

J is TRBJ2-2 and V is TRBV6-5; the D is unclear. CDR1 is MNHEY and CDR2 is SVGAGI in the germline V gene. The CDR3 extends over 13 amino acids. Trimming removed 5 bases from V and 5 bases from J, with 9 bases in between. CDR3 residues: CASSHSDTGELFF. The CDR3 bases are TGTGCCAGCAGTCACAGTGATACCGGGGAGCTGTTTTTT.

To note about this clonotype: This clone may be a read error of a much larger clone one base away. The J gene is TRBJ1-2, the V gene TRBV6-1; possible D gene TRBD1, 5 bases. The CDR3 has 15 amino acids. V was trimmed by 1 base and J by 2 bases, leaving 11 bases between them. Germline V CDR1 and CDR2: MNHNS, SASEGT. As DNA, the CDR3 is TGTGCCAGCAGTGAAGGGGCAGGGTTCAACTATGGCTACACCTTC. Translation gives CASSEGAGFNYGYTF.

The chain joins TRBV10-3 to TRBJ1-4; tentative D call: TRBD1 (6 bases). Germline V gene lookup returns CDR1 ENHRY and CDR2 SYGVKD. V lost 0 bases to trimming and J lost 7 bases, with 12 bases between them. The CDR3 has 15 amino acids. This chain's CDR3 is CAISESRGTGEKLFF. The DNA of the CDR3 is TGTGCCATCAGTGAGTCGAGGGGGACTGGTGAAAAACTGTTTTTT.

The rearrangement joins TRBV29-1 to TRBJ2-2; the D is unclear. This CDR3 has 10 residues. The germline V gene encodes CDR1 SQVTM and CDR2 ANQGSEA. V was trimmed by 4 bases and J by 8 bases, leaving 5 bases between them. The CDR3 loop reads CSVGVGELFF. Written as DNA, the CDR3 is TGCAGCGTTGGGGTTGGGGAGCTGTTTTTT.

This clonotype has just a few counts. V usage is TRBV10-3 and J usage is TRBJ2-2; D is undetermined. The CDR3 contains 14 residues. V lost 4 bases to trimming and J lost 7 bases, with 13 bases between them. Germline V gene sequence: CDR1 ENHRY, CDR2 SYGVKD. In DNA form, the CDR3 reads TGTGCCATCAGTGTCGACTTGGGTAGCGGGGAGCTGTTTTTT. This sequence encodes CAISVDLGSGELFF.

The chain has TRBV14 and TRBJ2-1; perhaps TRBD2 as D (6 bases). The CDR3 spans 18 residues. CDR1 and CDR2 (germline): SGHDN, FVKESK. Trimming pared 2 bases from V and 0 bases from J, leaving 17 bases between. CDR3 in DNA: TGTGCCAGCAGCCAATTACCATCCGGGGGAAGCTCCTACAATGAGCAGTTCTTC. Translation gives CASSQLPSGGSSYNEQFF.

This clonotype was found a few times. V gene TRBV27 combines with J gene TRBJ1-1; tentative D call: TRBD1 (5 bases). CDR3 length equals 14 residues. The V gene's germline CDR1 is MNHEY and CDR2 SMNVEV (reference sequence). Trimming took off 3 bases at V and 10 bases at J, with 18 bases between the two ends. The CDR3 DNA reads TGTGCCAGCAGTTTCTCAATGGACGGGGGGGGAGCTTTCTTT. It codes for CASSFSMDGGGAFF.

This clonotype has only a few counts. This rearrangement joins TRBV11-2 to TRBJ2-1; D may be TRBD1 (6 bases). Trimming took off 0 bases at V and 10 bases at J, with 22 bases between the two ends. In germline, CDR1 is SGHAT, CDR2 FQNNGV. The CDR3 is made up of 17 amino acids. The CDR3 nucleotides read TGTGCCAGCAGCTTAGAGCCATTCCGGACAGAATCGGGGGAGCAGTTCTTC. Amino acid sequence: CASSLEPFRTESGEQFF.

This clonotype was counted between two and nine times. V is TRBV20-1 and J is TRBJ1-1, with 7 nucleotides matching TRBD1. The CDR3 covers 14 residues. V lost 5 bases to trimming and J lost 1 base; unmatched junction nucleotides: 7. CDR1 is DFQATT and CDR2 is SNEGSKA in the germline V gene (reference sequence). The chain's CDR3 is CSAHSGTENTEAFF. CDR3 DNA sequence: TGCAGTGCTCACTCCGGGACAGAGAACACTGAAGCTTTCTTT.

This chain connects TRBV5-1 to TRBJ2-2, with D maybe TRBD2 (5 bases). Germline V lookup: CDR1 SGHRS, CDR2 YFSETQ. This CDR3 has 15 residues. V lost 0 bases and J 4 bases, leaving 10 bases between the germline ends. This CDR3 is CASSLGSEGTGELFF. The CDR3 bases are TGCGCCAGCAGCTTGGGTAGCGAGGGCACCGGGGAGCTGTTTTTT.

This chain connects TRBV9 to TRBJ2-7; no clear D gene. The germline gives CDR1 SGDLS, CDR2 YYNGEE. The length of the CDR3 is 15 residues. V dropped 0 bases and J dropped 2 bases, with 12 bases sitting between them. DNA for the CDR3: TGTGCCAGCAGCGTAGTCAGAGCGACCACCTACGAGCAGTACTTC. Translated: CASSVVRATTYEQYF.

The genes are TRBV20-1 and TRBJ1-5, with TRBD1 identical over 7 bases. The V and J ends lost 6 bases and 4 bases, in that order; junction bases with no gene match: 6. The germline CDR1 and CDR2 sequences are DFQATT and SNEGSKA (reference sequence). This CDR3 comprises 13 residues. The CDR3 DNA sequence: TGCAGTGCGGTACAGGGGTCTAATCAGCCCCAGCATTTT. It is translated as CSAVQGSNQPQHF.

This rearrangement joins TRBV5-1 to TRBJ2-3; unclear D gene. CDR1 is SGHRS, CDR2 YFSETQ, per germline. The CDR3 is 15 amino acids. V lost 0 bases, J lost 0 bases, and 8 bases lay in between. The CDR3 protein is CASSLATPSTDTQYF. The CDR3 nucleotides read TGCGCCAGCAGCTTGGCGACGCCGAGCACAGATACGCAGTATTTT.

This clonotype was found a few times. The CDR3, as DNA: TGCAGTGTCCAGGGGGGGTCGAACGAGCAGTACTTC. It translates to CSVQGGSNEQYF. The rearrangement joins TRBV20-1 to TRBJ2-7; D may be TRBD1 or TRBD2 (7 bases each). The germline V and J ends were trimmed by 7 bases and 5 bases, with 15 bases remaining between them. The germline V gene encodes CDR1 DFQATT and CDR2 SNEGSKA (reference sequence). The CDR3 loop spans 12 amino acids.

The chain has TRBV2 and TRBJ1-4; TRBD1 matches at 9 bases. CDR1 is SNHLY, CDR2 FYNNEI, per germline. CDR3 length: 16 amino acids. V trimming: 3 bases; J trimming: 4 bases; junction bases outside the gene matches: 6. CDR3 DNA: TGTGCCAGCAGTGAGAGAGGGACAGGGCGTAATGAAAAACTGTTTTTT. Its protein is CASSERGTGRNEKLFF.

This clonotype was seen a few times. J is TRBJ1-1 and V is TRBV12-3 or TRBV12-4; D is unclear. The CDR3 sequence is 12 residues long. Trimming took off 5 bases at V and 10 bases at J, with 14 bases between the two ends. The CDR3 region has the DNA TGTGCCAGCAGTCCCGTACCCGACGGAGCTTTCTTT. It yields the protein CASSPVPDGAFF.

This clonotype was seen a few times. This chain joins TRBV14 and TRBJ2-1; the D is unclear. CDR1 and CDR2 from the germline V gene are SGHDN and FVKESK. Trimming pared 4 bases from V and 2 bases from J, leaving 6 bases between. CDR3 length: 13 residues. The CDR3 bases are TGTGCCAGCAGCCCAGTGCCCTACAATGAGCAGTTCTTC. This translates into CASSPVPYNEQFF.

The CDR3 nucleotides read TGCAGTGCCAGCAGGCCTAGCGGGGGCTCCACAGATACGCAGTATTTT. It yields the protein CSASRPSGGSTDTQYF. The rearrangement uses TRBV20-1 and TRBJ2-3, with 10 bases fitting TRBD2. Germline V gene sequence: CDR1 DFQATT, CDR2 SNEGSKA (reference sequence). The CDR3 runs 16 residues. Trimming took 6 bases from V and 2 from J; bases not matched to a gene: 11.

The rearrangement uses TRBV6-5 and TRBJ1-2, with TRBD1 matching over 7 bases. Germline assignment: CDR1 MNHEY and CDR2 SVGAGI. V was pared by 4 bases and J by 6 bases, with 11 bases of the junction left unmatched. The CDR3 loop spans 15 amino acids. The chain's CDR3 is CASSFSMVQGNGYTF. In DNA form, the CDR3 reads TGTGCCAGCAGTTTCTCCATGGTACAGGGGAATGGCTACACCTTC.

This clonotype showed up just a few times. The rearrangement links TRBV4-2 to TRBJ2-1; D tentatively fits TRBD1 or TRBD2 (5 bases each). CDR1 and CDR2 (germline): LGHNA, YNFKEQ. Trimming stripped 0 bases from V and 0 bases from J, with 9 bases between. This CDR3 has 16 amino acids. CDR3 amino acids: CASSQETGLSYNEQFF. CDR3 sequence (DNA): TGTGCCAGCAGCCAAGAAACAGGACTCTCCTACAATGAGCAGTTCTTC.